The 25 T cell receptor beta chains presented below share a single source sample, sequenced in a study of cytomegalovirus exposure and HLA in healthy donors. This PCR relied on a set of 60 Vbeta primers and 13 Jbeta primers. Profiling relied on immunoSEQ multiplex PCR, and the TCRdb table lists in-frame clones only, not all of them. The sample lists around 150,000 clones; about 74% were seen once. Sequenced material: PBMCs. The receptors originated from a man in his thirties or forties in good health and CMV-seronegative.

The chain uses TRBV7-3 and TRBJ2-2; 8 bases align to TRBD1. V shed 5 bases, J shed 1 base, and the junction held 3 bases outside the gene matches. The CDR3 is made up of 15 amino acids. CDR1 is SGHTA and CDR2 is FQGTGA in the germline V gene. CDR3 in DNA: TGTGCCAGCAGCCGACAGGGGTTGAACACCGGGGAGCTGTTTTTT. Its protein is CASSRQGLNTGELFF.

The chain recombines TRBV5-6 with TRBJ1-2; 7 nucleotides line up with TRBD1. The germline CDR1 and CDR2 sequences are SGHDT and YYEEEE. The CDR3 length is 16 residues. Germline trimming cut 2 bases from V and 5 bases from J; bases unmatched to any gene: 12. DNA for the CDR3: TGTGCCAGCAGCTTTGCGATTATAGAACAGGGGTATGGCTACACCTTC. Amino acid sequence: CASSFAIIEQGYGYTF. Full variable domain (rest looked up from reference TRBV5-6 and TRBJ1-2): DAGVTQSPTHLIKTRGQQVTLRCSPKSGHDTVSWYQQALGQGPQFIFQYYEEEERQRGNFPDRFSGHQFPNYSSELNVNALLLGDSALYLCASSFAIIEQGYGYTFGSGTRLTVV.

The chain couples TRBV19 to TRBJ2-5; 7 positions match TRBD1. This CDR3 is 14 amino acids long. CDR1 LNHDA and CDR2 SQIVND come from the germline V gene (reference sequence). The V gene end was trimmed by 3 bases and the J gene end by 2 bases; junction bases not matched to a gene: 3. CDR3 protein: CASSIGRGQETQYF. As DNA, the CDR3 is TGTGCCAGTAGTATCGGCAGGGGGCAAGAGACCCAGTACTTC.

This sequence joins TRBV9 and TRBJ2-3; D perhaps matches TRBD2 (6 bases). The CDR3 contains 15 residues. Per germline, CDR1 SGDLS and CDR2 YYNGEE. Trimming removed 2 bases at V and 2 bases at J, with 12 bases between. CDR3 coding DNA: TGTGCCAGCAGCGTGGGAGGATGGGACACAGATACGCAGTATTTT. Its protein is CASSVGGWDTDTQYF. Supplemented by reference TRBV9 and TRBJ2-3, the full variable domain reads DSGVTQTPKHLITATGQRVTLRCSPRSGDLSVYWYQQSLDQGLQFLIQYYNGEERAKGNILERFSAQQFPDLHSELNLSSLELGDSALYFCASSVGGWDTDTQYFGPGTRLTVL.

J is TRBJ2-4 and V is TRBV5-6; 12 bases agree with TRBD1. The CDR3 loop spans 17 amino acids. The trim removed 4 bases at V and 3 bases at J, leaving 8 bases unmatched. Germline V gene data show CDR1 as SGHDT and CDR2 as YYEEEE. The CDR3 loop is CASSKGTGGAGKNIQYF. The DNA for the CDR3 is TGTGCCAGCAGCAAGGGGACAGGGGGCGCGGGCAAAAACATTCAGTACTTC.

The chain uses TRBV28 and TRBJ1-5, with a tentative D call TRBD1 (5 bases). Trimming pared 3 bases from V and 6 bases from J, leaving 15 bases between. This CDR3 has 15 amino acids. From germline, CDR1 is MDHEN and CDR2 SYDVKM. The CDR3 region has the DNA TGTGCCAGCAGTTTGACGCGGGGGTTGGGTCAGCCCCAGCATTTT. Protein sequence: CASSLTRGLGQPQHF.

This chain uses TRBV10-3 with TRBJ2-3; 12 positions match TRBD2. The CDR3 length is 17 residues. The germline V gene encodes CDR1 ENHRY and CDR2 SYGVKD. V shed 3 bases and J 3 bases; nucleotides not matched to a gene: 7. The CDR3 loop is CAISDLRTSGTTDTQYF. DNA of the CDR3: TGTGCCATCAGTGATCTTCGGACTAGCGGGACTACAGATACGCAGTATTTT.

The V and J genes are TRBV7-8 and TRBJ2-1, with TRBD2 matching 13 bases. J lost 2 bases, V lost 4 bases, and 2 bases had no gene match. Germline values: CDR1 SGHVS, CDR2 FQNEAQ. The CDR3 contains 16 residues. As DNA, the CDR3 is TGTGCCAGCAGCTCCGGGACTAGCGGGACCTACAATGAGCAGTTCTTC. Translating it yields CASSSGTSGTYNEQFF.

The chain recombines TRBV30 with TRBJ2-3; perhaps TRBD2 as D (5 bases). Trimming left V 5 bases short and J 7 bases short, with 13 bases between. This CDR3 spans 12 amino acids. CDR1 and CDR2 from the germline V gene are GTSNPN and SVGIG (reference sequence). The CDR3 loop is CAWGQSGHTQYF. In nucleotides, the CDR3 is TGTGCCTGGGGCCAGAGCGGTCATACGCAGTATTTT. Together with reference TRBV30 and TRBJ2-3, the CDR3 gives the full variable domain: SQTIHQWPATLVQPVGSPLSLECTVEGTSNPNLYWYRQAAGRGLQLLFYSVGIGQISSEVPQNLSASRPQDRQFILSSKKLLLSDSGFYLCAWGQSGHTQYFGPGTRLTVL.

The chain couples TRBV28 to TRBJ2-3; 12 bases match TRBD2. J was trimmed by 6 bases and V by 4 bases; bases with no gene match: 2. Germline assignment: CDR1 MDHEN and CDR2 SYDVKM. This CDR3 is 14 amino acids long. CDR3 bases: TGTGCCAGCAGTTCTAGCGGGAGGGGGGATACGCAGTATTTT. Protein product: CASSSSGRGDTQYF.

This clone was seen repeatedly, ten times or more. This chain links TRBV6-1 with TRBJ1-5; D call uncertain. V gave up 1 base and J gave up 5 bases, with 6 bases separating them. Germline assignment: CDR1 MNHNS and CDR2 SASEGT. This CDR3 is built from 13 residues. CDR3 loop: CASSEDTHQPQHF. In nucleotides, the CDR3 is TGTGCCAGCAGTGAAGACACCCATCAGCCCCAGCATTTT.

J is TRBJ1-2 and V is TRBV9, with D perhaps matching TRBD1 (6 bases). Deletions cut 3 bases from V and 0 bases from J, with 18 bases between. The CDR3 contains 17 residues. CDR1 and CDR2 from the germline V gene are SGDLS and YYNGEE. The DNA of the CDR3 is TGTGCCAGCAGCGGAGACAGGTCGACCACGTCTAACTATGGCTACACCTTC. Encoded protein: CASSGDRSTTSNYGYTF. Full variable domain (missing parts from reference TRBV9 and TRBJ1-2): DSGVTQTPKHLITATGQRVTLRCSPRSGDLSVYWYQQSLDQGLQFLIQYYNGEERAKGNILERFSAQQFPDLHSELNLSSLELGDSALYFCASSGDRSTTSNYGYTFGSGTRLTVV.

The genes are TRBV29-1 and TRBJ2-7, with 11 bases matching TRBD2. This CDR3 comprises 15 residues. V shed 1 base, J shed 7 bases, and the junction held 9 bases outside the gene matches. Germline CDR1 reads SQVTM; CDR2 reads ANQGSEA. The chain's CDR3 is CSVEGSSGRPREQYF. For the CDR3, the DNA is TGCAGCGTTGAAGGATCTAGCGGGAGGCCGAGGGAGCAGTACTTC.

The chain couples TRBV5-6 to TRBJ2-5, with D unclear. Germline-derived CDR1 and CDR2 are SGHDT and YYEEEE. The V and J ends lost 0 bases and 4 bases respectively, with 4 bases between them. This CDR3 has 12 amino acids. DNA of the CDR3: TGTGCCAGCAGCTTGGCAGGAGAGACCCAGTACTTC. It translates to CASSLAGETQYF.

The CDR3 loop is CASSSTSGAYEQYF. The CDR3 region has the DNA TGTGCCAGCTCATCCACGTCCGGTGCATACGAGCAGTACTTC. This chain links TRBV18 with TRBJ2-7; no reliable D call. The germline V gene encodes CDR1 KGHSH and CDR2 LQKENI. The V gene lost 5 bases and the J gene lost 4 bases, with 15 bases spanning the gap. CDR3 length: 14 residues.

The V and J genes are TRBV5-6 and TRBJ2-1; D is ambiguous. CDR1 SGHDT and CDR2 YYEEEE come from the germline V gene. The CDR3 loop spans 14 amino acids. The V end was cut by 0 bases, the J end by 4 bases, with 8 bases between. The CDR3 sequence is CASSLVSAYNEQFF. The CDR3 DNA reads TGTGCCAGCAGCTTGGTGTCAGCGTACAATGAGCAGTTCTTC. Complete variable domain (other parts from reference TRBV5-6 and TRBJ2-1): DAGVTQSPTHLIKTRGQQVTLRCSPKSGHDTVSWYQQALGQGPQFIFQYYEEEERQRGNFPDRFSGHQFPNYSSELNVNALLLGDSALYLCASSLVSAYNEQFFGPGTRLTVL.

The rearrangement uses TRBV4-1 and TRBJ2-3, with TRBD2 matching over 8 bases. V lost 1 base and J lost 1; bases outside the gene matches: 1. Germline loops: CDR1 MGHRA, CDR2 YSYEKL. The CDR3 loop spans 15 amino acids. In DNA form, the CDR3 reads TGCGCCAGCAGCCAAGTGACTAGCGGCACAGATACGCAGTATTTT. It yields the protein CASSQVTSGTDTQYF.

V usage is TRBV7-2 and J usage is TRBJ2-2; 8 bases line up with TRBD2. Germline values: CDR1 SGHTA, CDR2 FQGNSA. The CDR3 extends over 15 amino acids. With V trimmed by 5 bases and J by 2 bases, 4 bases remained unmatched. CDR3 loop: CASSPWTSNTGELFF. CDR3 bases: TGTGCCAGCAGCCCCTGGACTAGCAACACCGGGGAGCTGTTTTTT.

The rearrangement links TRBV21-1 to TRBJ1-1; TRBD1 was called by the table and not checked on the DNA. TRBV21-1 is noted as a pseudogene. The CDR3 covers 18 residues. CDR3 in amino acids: CASSKESGDRGQNTEAFF. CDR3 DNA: TGTGCCAGCAGCAAAGAGAGCGGAGACAGGGGCCAGAACACTGAAGCTTTCTTT.

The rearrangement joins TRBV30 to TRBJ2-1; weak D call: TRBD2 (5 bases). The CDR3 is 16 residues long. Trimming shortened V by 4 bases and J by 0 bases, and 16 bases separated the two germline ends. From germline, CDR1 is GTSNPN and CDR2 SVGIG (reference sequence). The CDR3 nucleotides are TGTGCCTGGACCAGACTTAGCGCCAGCTCCTACAATGAGCAGTTCTTC. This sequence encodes CAWTRLSASSYNEQFF.

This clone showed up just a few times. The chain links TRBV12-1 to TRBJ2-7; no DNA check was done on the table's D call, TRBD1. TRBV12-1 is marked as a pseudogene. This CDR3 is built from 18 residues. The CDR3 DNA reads TGTGCCAGCAGCTTTGCGCCTTCTTACAGGGGGCGACCGGACGAGCAGTACTTC. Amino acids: CASSFAPSYRGRPDEQYF.

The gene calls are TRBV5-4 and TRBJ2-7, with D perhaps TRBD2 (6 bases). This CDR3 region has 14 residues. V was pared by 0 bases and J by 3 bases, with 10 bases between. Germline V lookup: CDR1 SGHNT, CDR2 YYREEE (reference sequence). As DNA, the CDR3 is TGTGCCAGCAGCTTGGCTCCGGGAGACTACGAGCAGTACTTC. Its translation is CASSLAPGDYEQYF.

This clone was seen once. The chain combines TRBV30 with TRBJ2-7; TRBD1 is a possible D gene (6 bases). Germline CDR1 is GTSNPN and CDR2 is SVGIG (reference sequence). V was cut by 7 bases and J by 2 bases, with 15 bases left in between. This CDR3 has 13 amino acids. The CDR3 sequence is CAYSQGTPYEQYF. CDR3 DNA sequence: TGTGCCTATAGCCAGGGGACCCCCTACGAGCAGTACTTC. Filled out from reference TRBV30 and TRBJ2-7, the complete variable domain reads SQTIHQWPATLVQPVGSPLSLECTVEGTSNPNLYWYRQAAGRGLQLLFYSVGIGQISSEVPQNLSASRPQDRQFILSSKKLLLSDSGFYLCAYSQGTPYEQYFGPGTRLTVT.

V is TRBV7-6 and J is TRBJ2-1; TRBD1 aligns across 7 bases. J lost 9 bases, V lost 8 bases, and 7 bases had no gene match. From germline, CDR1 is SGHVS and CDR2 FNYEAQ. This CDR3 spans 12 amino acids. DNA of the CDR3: TGTGCCAGCCAACAGGGGAAGGGTGAGCAGTTCTTC. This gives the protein CASQQGKGEQFF.

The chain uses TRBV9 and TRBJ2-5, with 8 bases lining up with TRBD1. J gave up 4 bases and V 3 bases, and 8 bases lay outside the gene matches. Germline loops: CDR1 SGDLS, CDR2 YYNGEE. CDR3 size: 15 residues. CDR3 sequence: CASSADRGWGETQYF. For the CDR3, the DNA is TGTGCCAGCAGCGCAGACAGGGGATGGGGAGAGACCCAGTACTTC.